This TCR beta chain stems from a study of blood T cell repertoires in COVID-19. The overall study: COVID-19 samples from acute and convalescent phases originated in the United States, Italy and Spain. In each case, the material was cDNA or gDNA derived from T cells, B-cell-depleted T cells, or PBMCs.

In the original processing: Researchers report that nucleated cell counts were estimated from reference gene primer amplification. Some clones are missing from TCRdb's copy, which holds only in-frame ones; the method was immunoSEQ multiplex PCR. That table gives V, J and clone size, and the DNA gave D and trimming. Of 130,000 to 150,000 clones in the sample, roughly 88% were seen once. Individuals drawn from approximately 26 US areas were about 18 to 95 years old. CDR3 size: 15 residues. Trimming removed 4 bases at V and 0 bases at J, with 10 bases between. The germline V gene has CDR1 MRHNA and CDR2 SNTAGT.

This clonotype originated in a woman under 40 with acute COVID-19. The sequenced sample consisted of PBMCs or T cells enriched from blood (not recorded which). J is TRBJ2-1 and V is TRBV6-4, with D unresolved. The CDR3 sequence: CASSAFGSSYNEQFF. In DNA, the CDR3 is TGTGCCAGCAGTGCTTTTGGCAGCTCCTACAATGAGCAGTTCTTC.